The present T cell receptor beta chain was sequenced within a study of cytomegalovirus exposure and HLA in healthy donors. Remarks on this clone: Antigen: not known.

The CDR3 consists of 15 residues. The germline V gene has CDR1 SGHTA and CDR2 FQGNSA. With V trimmed by 5 bases and J by 2 bases, 5 bases remained unmatched. Though probably carrying unrecorded immune exposures, donors were nominally healthy at sampling. Use of 60 Vbeta and 13 Jbeta primers characterized the PCR. Libraries were prepared by immunoSEQ multiplex PCR; TCRdb keeps only in-frame clonotypes and omits some of them. This table has about 200,000 clones, around 73% appearing once. The study's findings and limits: Several of the most significant clusters appeared, in a later analysis, to be linked to common viral pathogens. A later analysis found most CMV-associated TCR beta chains apparently HLA-restricted.

The material sequenced was PBMCs. The chain combines TRBV7-2 with TRBJ2-5, with 10 bases identical to TRBD2. This receptor was identified in a male donor in good health and CMV-seronegative. The CDR3, as DNA: TGTGCCAGCAGCCGTGTAGCGGGAGGACAAGAGACCCAGTACTTC. Protein: CASSRVAGGQETQYF.